The 8 T cell receptor beta chains given below trace back to one sample, sequenced in a study of blood T cell repertoires in COVID-19. Sequencing used immunoSEQ multiplex PCR; TCRdb keeps in-frame clones, though not all of them. Of 70,000 or so clones in the sample, 80% to 90% were seen once. Sequencing was carried out using peripheral blood. The receptors here all came from a woman of 80 years or more with active COVID-19.

This clone appeared once. This rearrangement joins TRBV5-1 to TRBJ2-1, with unresolved D. The CDR3 sequence is 15 residues long. Trimming cost V 2 bases and J 2 bases, with 11 bases left between them. Germline V lookup: CDR1 SGHRS, CDR2 YFSETQ. The CDR3 here is CASSLQSQAYNEQFF. The DNA of the CDR3 is TGCGCCAGCAGCTTACAAAGTCAAGCCTACAATGAGCAGTTCTTC.

This chain links TRBV25-1 with TRBJ1-2, with 7 bases matching TRBD1. The CDR3 is 15 residues long. CDR1 and CDR2 from the germline V gene are MGHDK and SYGVNS. V dropped 3 bases and J dropped 2; count of bases not matched to a gene: 6. CDR3 region: CASSDRTGGNYGYTF. For the CDR3, the DNA is TGTGCCAGCAGTGACCGGACAGGCGGGAACTATGGCTACACCTTC.

The V call is TRBV11-2, the J call TRBJ2-1; TRBD2 matches at 9 bases. CDR3 length equals 15 residues. The J segment lost 6 bases and the V segment lost 7 bases, leaving 10 bases of the junction unmatched. Looked up from germline, CDR1 is SGHAT and CDR2 is FQNNGV. The CDR3 spells CASTTAGGLGNEQFF. CDR3 nucleotide sequence: TGTGCCAGCACTACGGCGGGGGGGTTGGGCAATGAGCAGTTCTTC.

Only one count was recorded for this clone. V is TRBV5-4 and J is TRBJ1-3; tentatively, D is TRBD1 (6 bases). There are 16 residues in the CDR3. Germline V gives CDR1 SGHNT, CDR2 YYREEE (reference sequence). Trimming stripped 3 bases from V and 4 bases from J, with 17 bases between. The CDR3 DNA is TGTGCCAGCAGCTCCGGTATCGTAGGGGGAGGAAACACCATATATTTT. This codes for CASSSGIVGGGNTIYF.

In this sample, this clone turned up once. This chain joins TRBV4-1 and TRBJ2-1; 9 bases fit TRBD1. The CDR3 spans 18 residues. Germline V gives CDR1 MGHRA, CDR2 YSYEKL. V shed 2 bases and J 5 bases; nucleotides not matched to a gene: 13. The CDR3 DNA is TGCGCCAGCAGCCAAAAGCTGCAGCGGGACAGGGTACACAATGAGCAGTTCTTC. Translation gives CASSQKLQRDRVHNEQFF.

The chain employs TRBV9 and TRBJ2-7; TRBD2 aligns across 8 bases. Germline values: CDR1 SGDLS, CDR2 YYNGEE. V dropped 2 bases and J dropped 2; count of bases not matched to a gene: 6. The CDR3 length is 15 residues. The chain's CDR3 is CASSVLAGMPYEQYF. The CDR3 DNA sequence: TGTGCCAGCAGCGTCCTAGCGGGTATGCCCTACGAGCAGTACTTC.

The rearrangement uses TRBV7-2 and TRBJ1-2; D is unresolved. The CDR3 length is 15 residues. CDR1 and CDR2 from the germline V gene are SGHTA and FQGNSA. The V gene lost 3 bases and the J gene lost 4 bases, with 15 bases spanning the gap. This CDR3 is CASSFPGVASYGYTF. Written as DNA, the CDR3 is TGTGCCAGCAGCTTCCCCGGAGTGGCGTCCTATGGCTACACCTTC.

This sequence joins TRBV3-1 (or the pseudogene TRBV3-2) and TRBJ2-5; TRBD2 matches at 12 bases. The CDR3 loop spans 18 amino acids. Germline-derived CDR1 and CDR2 are LGHDT and YNNKEL (reference sequence). V gave up 2 bases and J gave up 5 bases; unmatched junction bases: 12. The CDR3 reads CASSQRARLAGEVETQYF. CDR3 in DNA: TGTGCCAGCAGCCAAAGAGCACGACTAGCGGGAGAGGTGGAGACCCAGTACTTC.